This T cell receptor beta chain was identified during a study of radiotherapy plus CTLA-4 blockade in lung cancer. Clones were read by immunoSEQ multiplex PCR, and TCRdb kept only the in-frame ones, dropping some. The table lists roughly 90,000 clones, around 88% of them singletons. The V gene's germline CDR1 is MNHEY and CDR2 SMNVEV (reference sequence). V gave up 0 bases and J gave up 7 bases, with 7 bases separating them. The CDR3 consists of 13 residues. The source was peripheral blood, collected from a patient treated with radiotherapy plus ipilimumab. J is TRBJ1-5 and V is TRBV27; D gene ambiguous. The sequence was collected from a human donor with non-small cell lung cancer that progressed on radiotherapy plus ipilimumab. CDR3 protein: CASSLSRVQPQHF. The CDR3 region has the DNA TGTGCCAGCAGTTTATCGAGGGTACAGCCCCAGCATTTT.